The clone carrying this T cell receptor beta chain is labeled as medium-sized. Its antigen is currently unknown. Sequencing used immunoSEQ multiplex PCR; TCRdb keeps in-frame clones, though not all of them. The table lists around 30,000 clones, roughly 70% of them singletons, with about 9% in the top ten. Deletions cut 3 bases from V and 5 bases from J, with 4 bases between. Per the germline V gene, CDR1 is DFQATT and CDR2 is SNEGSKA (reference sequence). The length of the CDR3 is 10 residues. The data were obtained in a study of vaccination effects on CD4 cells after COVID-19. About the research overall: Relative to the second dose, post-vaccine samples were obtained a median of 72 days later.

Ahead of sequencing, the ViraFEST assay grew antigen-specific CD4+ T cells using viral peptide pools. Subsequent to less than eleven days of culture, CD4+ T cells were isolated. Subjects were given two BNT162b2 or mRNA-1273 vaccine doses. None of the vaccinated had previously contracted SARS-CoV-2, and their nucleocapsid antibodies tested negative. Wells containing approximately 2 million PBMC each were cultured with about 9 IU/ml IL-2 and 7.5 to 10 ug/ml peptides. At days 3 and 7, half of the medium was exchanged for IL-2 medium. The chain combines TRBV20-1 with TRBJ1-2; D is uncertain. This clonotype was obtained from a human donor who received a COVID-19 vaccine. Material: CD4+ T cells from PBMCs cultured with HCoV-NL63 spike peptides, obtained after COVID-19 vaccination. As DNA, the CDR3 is TGCAGTGCTAGCGGGTATGGCTACACCTTC. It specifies CSASGYGYTF.